The rows below give T cell receptor beta chains drawn from one sample of a study of shared clonotypes between healthy human individuals. Libraries were prepared by immunoSEQ multiplex PCR; TCRdb keeps only in-frame clonotypes and omits some of them. The sample yields under 150,000 clones, about 63% seen once. The sequenced sample consisted of memory CD8+ T cells sorted from blood. The origin of the receptors is a woman in her thirties in good health. Each CDR3 is given with its conserved first and last residue. The D gene is left open where the match is weak. Size values are once, few and many counts, or a class for expanded clones, and some rows have none.

length: 15; J: TRBJ2-3; V: TRBV14; D: TRBD2; size: .; CDR3: CASSRRESHTDTQYF; DNA: TGTGCCAGCAGCCGGCGGGAGAGTCACACAGATACGCAGTATTTT
length: 16; J: TRBJ2-7; V: TRBV4-1; D: .; size: .; CDR3: CASSNTGGRNNYEQYF; DNA: TGCGCCAGCAGCAACACCGGGGGACGGAACAACTACGAGCAGTACTTC
length: 16; J: TRBJ2-2; V: TRBV7-9; D: TRBD2; size: .; CDR3: CASSLSLAGLTGELFF; DNA: TGTGCCAGCAGCTTATCTCTAGCGGGACTCACCGGGGAGCTGTTTTTT
length: 16; J: TRBJ2-7; V: TRBV2; D: .; size: once; CDR3: CASSVVSTPLPHEQYF; DNA: TGTGCCAGCAGTGTAGTTTCGACTCCTCTTCCCCACGAGCAGTACTTC
length: 8; J: TRBJ1-2; V: TRBV5-3; D: .; size: many; CDR3: CARGRVTF; DNA: TGTGCCAGGGGACGAGTCACCTTC
length: 11; J: TRBJ1-5; V: TRBV5-8; D: .; size: few; CDR3: CASSHNQPQHF; DNA: TGTGCCAGCAGCCACAATCAGCCCCAGCATTTT
length: 14; J: TRBJ2-7; V: TRBV6-1; D: .; size: few; CDR3: CASSEGDSSYEQYF; DNA: TGTGCCAGCAGTGAAGGAGACAGCTCCTACGAGCAGTACTTC
length: 15; J: TRBJ2-7; V: TRBV6-1; D: .; size: once; CDR3: CASTPEFLGDYEQYF; DNA: TGTGCCAGCACCCCAGAATTTTTAGGGGATTACGAGCAGTACTTC
length: 15; J: TRBJ2-7; V: TRBV5-4; D: .; size: .; CDR3: CASSFGAGISYEQYF; DNA: TGTGCCAGCAGCTTCGGAGCGGGTATATCCTACGAGCAGTACTTC
length: 16; J: TRBJ2-7; V: TRBV6-1; D: TRBD2; size: few; CDR3: CASSEAIDGRVAEQYF; DNA: TGTGCCAGCAGTGAAGCAATCGACGGGAGGGTGGCCGAGCAGTACTTC
length: 15; J: TRBJ1-2; V: TRBV28; D: .; size: .; CDR3: CASSLDGQRLYGYTF; DNA: TGTGCCAGCAGTTTAGACGGACAGCGCCTCTATGGCTACACCTTC
length: 13; J: TRBJ2-3; V: TRBV9; D: .; size: .; CDR3: CASSGGPPDTQYF; DNA: TGTGCCAGCAGCGGGGGGCCCCCAGATACGCAGTATTTT
length: 13; J: TRBJ2-2; V: TRBV7-6; D: .; size: .; CDR3: CASSLAAWGELFF; DNA: TGTGCCAGCAGCTTAGCCGCTTGGGGGGAGCTGTTTTTT
length: 16; J: TRBJ2-6; V: TRBV15; D: .; size: many; CDR3: CATSRDRATGANVLTF; DNA: TGTGCCACCAGCAGAGATAGGGCCACTGGGGCCAACGTCCTGACTTTC
length: 15; J: TRBJ2-7; V: TRBV27; D: TRBD2; size: .; CDR3: CASRLAGGSTYEQYF; DNA: TGTGCCAGCAGACTAGCGGGAGGGTCAACCTACGAGCAGTACTTC
length: 14; J: TRBJ2-6; V: TRBV9; D: .; size: .; CDR3: CASSLRVGANVLTF; DNA: TGTGCCAGCAGTCTAAGGGTTGGGGCCAACGTCCTGACTTTC
length: 13; J: TRBJ2-5; V: TRBV11-1; D: .; size: .; CDR3: CASSLTNQETQYF; DNA: TGTGCCAGCAGCTTAACGAACCAAGAGACCCAGTACTTC
length: 13; J: TRBJ1-2; V: TRBV18; D: TRBD1; size: .; CDR3: CASSPMTGDGYTF; DNA: TGTGCCAGCTCACCAATGACAGGGGATGGCTACACCTTC
length: 14; J: TRBJ2-5; V: TRBV5-1; D: .; size: .; CDR3: CASSWGDYQETQYF; DNA: TGCGCCAGCAGCTGGGGGGACTACCAAGAGACCCAGTACTTC
length: 11; J: TRBJ2-4; V: TRBV7-9; D: .; size: .; CDR3: CAGSSVGIQYF; DNA: TGTGCCGGCTCCTCGGTCGGCATTCAGTACTTC
length: 20; J: TRBJ2-6; V: TRBV7-3; D: .; size: once; CDR3: CASSPRGLAFTPVLANVLTF; DNA: TGTGCCAGCAGCCCCCGAGGGTTGGCCTTCACCCCCGTCTTGGCCAACGTCCTGACTTTC
length: 13; J: TRBJ2-5; V: TRBV18; D: .; size: .; CDR3: CASSQTGSGTQYF; DNA: TGTGCCAGCTCACAAACAGGGTCTGGGACCCAGTACTTC
length: 15; J: TRBJ1-1; V: TRBV10-3; D: .; size: .; CDR3: CAIMPTGWGKIGAFF; DNA: TGTGCCATCATGCCGACTGGGTGGGGTAAGATTGGCGCTTTCTTT
length: 15; J: TRBJ2-7; V: TRBV6-1; D: .; size: .; CDR3: CASSEEAGSSYEQYF; DNA: TGTGCCAGCAGTGAGGAGGCGGGAAGCTCCTACGAGCAGTACTTC
length: 14; J: TRBJ2-5; V: TRBV2; D: .; size: many; CDR3: CASRRIADQETQYF; DNA: TGTGCCAGCAGACGGATAGCGGATCAAGAGACCCAGTACTTC
length: 15; J: TRBJ2-7; V: TRBV7-6; D: .; size: .; CDR3: CASSLTVLPSYEQYF; DNA: TGTGCCAGCAGCTTGACAGTACTACCCTCCTACGAGCAGTACTTC
length: 12; J: TRBJ1-1; V: TRBV5-6; D: .; size: .; CDR3: CASSLDGKEAFF; DNA: TGTGCCAGCAGCTTGGATGGGAAAGAAGCTTTCTTT
length: 13; J: TRBJ1-1; V: TRBV27; D: .; size: .; CDR3: CASSPDGNTEAFF; DNA: TGTGCCAGCAGTCCAGACGGGAACACTGAAGCTTTCTTT
length: 13; J: TRBJ2-7; V: TRBV6-1; D: .; size: many; CDR3: CASSESSTAEQYF; DNA: TGTGCCAGCAGTGAGTCGTCCACAGCCGAGCAGTACTTC
length: 14; J: TRBJ2-1; V: TRBV25-1; D: TRBD2; size: few; CDR3: CASSDSSGDNEQFF; DNA: TGTGCCAGCAGTGACTCTAGCGGGGACAATGAGCAGTTCTTC
length: 16; J: TRBJ2-4; V: TRBV19; D: .; size: .; CDR3: CASSIVTSLAKNIQYF; DNA: TGTGCCAGTAGTATAGTTACTTCGCTAGCCAAAAACATTCAGTACTTC
length: 15; J: TRBJ2-7; V: TRBV9; D: .; size: .; CDR3: CASSVGGAPSYEQYF; DNA: TGTGCCAGCAGCGTAGGAGGGGCTCCATCCTACGAGCAGTACTTC
length: 15; J: TRBJ2-1; V: TRBV28; D: .; size: many; CDR3: CASVPKASPYNEQFF; DNA: TGTGCCAGCGTACCTAAGGCTAGCCCTTACAATGAGCAGTTCTTC
length: 16; J: TRBJ2-1; V: TRBV5-1; D: TRBD2; size: .; CDR3: CASSFGLAGGQNEQFF; DNA: TGCGCCAGCAGCTTTGGACTAGCGGGAGGGCAGAATGAGCAGTTCTTC
length: 14; J: TRBJ2-7; V: TRBV9; D: .; size: .; CDR3: CASSARAQPYEQYF; DNA: TGTGCCAGCAGCGCGCGGGCTCAACCCTACGAGCAGTACTTC
length: 12; J: TRBJ2-1; V: TRBV5-1; D: .; size: once; CDR3: CASSTDWYEQFF; DNA: TGCGCCAGCAGCACAGACTGGTATGAGCAGTTCTTC
length: 16; J: TRBJ2-7; V: TRBV7-9; D: TRBD2; size: .; CDR3: CASSLETSGTPYEQYF; DNA: TGTGCCAGCAGCTTAGAGACTAGCGGGACCCCCTACGAGCAGTACTTC
length: 14; J: TRBJ1-4; V: TRBV6-6; D: TRBD1; size: .; CDR3: CASRAQGADEKLFF; DNA: TGTGCCAGCAGGGCACAGGGGGCTGATGAAAAACTGTTTTTT
length: 14; J: TRBJ2-2; V: TRBV4-1; D: .; size: .; CDR3: CASSPEGSTGELFF; DNA: TGCGCCAGCAGCCCAGAGGGGAGCACCGGGGAGCTGTTTTTT